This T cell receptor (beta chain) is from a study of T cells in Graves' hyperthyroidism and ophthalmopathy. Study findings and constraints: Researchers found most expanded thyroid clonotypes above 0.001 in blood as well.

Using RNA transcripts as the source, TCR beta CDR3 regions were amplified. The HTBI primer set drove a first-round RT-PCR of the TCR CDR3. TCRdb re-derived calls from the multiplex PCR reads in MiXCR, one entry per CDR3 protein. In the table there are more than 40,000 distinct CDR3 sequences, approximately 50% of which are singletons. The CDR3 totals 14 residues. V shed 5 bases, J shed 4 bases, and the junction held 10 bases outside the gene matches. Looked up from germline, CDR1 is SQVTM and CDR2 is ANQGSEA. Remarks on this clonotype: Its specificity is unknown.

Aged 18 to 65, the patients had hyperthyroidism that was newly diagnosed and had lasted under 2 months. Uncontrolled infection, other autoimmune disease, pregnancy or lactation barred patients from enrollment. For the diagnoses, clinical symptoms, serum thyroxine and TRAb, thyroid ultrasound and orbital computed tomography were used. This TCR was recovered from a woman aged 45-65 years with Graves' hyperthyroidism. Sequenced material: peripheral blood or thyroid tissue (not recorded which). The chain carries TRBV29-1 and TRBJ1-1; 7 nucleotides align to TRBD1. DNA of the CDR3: TGCAGCGTTAAATACCAGGGGGTGGGCACTGAAGCTTTCTTT. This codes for CSVKYQGVGTEAFF.